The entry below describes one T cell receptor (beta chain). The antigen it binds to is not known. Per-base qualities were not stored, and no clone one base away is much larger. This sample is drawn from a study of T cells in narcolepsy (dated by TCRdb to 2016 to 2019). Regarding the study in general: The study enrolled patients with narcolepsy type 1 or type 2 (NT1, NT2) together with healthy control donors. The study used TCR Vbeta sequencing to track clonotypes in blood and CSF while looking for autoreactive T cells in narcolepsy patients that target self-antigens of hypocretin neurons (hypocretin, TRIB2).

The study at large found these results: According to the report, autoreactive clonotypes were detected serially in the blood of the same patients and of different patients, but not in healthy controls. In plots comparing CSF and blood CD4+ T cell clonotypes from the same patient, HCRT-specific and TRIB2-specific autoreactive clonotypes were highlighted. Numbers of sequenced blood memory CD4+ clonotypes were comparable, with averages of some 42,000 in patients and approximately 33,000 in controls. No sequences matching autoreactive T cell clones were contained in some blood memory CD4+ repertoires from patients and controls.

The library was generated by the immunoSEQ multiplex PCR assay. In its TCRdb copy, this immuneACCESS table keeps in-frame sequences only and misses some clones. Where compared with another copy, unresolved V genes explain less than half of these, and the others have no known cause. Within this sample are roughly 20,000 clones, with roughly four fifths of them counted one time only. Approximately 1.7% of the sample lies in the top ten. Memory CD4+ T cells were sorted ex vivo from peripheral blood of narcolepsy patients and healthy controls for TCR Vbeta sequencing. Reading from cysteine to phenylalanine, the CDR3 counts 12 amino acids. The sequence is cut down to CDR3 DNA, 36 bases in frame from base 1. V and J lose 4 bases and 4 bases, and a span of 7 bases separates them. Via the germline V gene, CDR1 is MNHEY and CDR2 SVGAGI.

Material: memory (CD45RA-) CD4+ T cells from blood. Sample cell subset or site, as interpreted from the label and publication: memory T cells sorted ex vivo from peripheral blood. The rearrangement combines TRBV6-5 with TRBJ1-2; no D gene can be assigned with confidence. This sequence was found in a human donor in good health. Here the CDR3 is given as CASSSGPYGYTF. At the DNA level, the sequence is TGTGCCAGCAGTTCTGGGCCCTATGGCTACACCTTC.